This T cell receptor beta chain was sequenced for a study of T cell responses to AZD1222 COVID-19 vaccine. Study conclusions and caveats: The donors showed a predominance of white British ancestry and of females, with possible underestimation of clonal diversity. All repertoire sampling was performed exclusively after the peak T cell response. Increased Spike-specific TCR breadth and depth were observed after two AZD1222 doses.

As regards this clone: Antigen unknown.

Assay: immunoSEQ multiplex PCR; the TCRdb copy retains only in-frame clones and omits some. This sample carries about 98,000 clones, 86% of them seen once, and the ten largest clones take 5%. This CDR3 region has 14 residues. Germline lookup yields CDR1 LGHNA and CDR2 YSLEER. V dropped 4 bases and J dropped 6; count of bases not matched to a gene: 6. Here the sequenced sample was peripheral blood, taken on day 0 of AZD1222 vaccination. The V and J genes are TRBV4-3 and TRBJ2-7; 10 nucleotides line up with TRBD2. The TCR originated in an adult in good health. CDR3 in amino acids: CASSPGLAESEQYF. For the CDR3, the DNA is TGCGCCAGCAGCCCAGGACTAGCGGAATCCGAGCAGTACTTC.